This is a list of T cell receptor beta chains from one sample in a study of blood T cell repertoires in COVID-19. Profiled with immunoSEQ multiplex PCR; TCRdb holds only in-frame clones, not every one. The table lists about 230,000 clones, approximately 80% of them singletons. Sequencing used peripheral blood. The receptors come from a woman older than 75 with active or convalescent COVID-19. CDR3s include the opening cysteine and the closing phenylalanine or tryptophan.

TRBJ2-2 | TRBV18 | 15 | CASSQGQSNTGELFF
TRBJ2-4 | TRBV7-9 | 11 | CASSLGTGLYF
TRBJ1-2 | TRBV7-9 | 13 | CASSATGESGYTF
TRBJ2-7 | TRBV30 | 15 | CAWSVLFGRTYEQYF
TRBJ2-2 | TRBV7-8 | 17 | CASRILAGGGNTGELFF
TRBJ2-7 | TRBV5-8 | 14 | CASSLVDTSYEQYF
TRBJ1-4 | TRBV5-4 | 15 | CASSLVAGADEKLFF
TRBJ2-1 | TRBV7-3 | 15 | CASSQDRLKYNEQFF
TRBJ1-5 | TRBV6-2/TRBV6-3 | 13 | CASSYRRDQPQHF
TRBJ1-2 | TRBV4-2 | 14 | CASSQQGDGYGYTF
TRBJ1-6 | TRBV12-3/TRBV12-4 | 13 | CASRLGQYSPLHF
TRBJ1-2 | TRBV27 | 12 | CASSPDRGGYTF
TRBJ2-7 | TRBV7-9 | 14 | CASSFARGSYEQYF
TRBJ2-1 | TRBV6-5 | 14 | CASSYSDFYNEQFF
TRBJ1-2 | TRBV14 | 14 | CASSRTGGFYGYTF
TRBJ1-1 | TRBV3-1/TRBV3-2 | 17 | CASSQDPTGWMNTEAFF
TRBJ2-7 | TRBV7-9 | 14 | CASSSTGGDYEQYF
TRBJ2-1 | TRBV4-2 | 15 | CASSQGVRGADEQFF
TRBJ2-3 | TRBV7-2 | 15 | CASSLGTGRTDTQYF
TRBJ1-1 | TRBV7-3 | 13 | CASSLESLAEAFF
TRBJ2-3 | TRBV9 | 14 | CASSNRVGTDTQYF
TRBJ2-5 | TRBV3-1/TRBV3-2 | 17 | CASSQARTGDDQETQYF
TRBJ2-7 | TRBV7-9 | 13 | CASSSTVTYEQYF
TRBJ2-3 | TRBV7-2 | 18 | CASSSPGGGLAGRDTQYF
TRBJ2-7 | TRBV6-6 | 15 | CASSPRQDGTYEQYF
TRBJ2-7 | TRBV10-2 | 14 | CASSETGGPREQYF
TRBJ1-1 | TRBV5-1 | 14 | CASSLEQGVAEAFF
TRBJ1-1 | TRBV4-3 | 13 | CASSQDRRARAFF
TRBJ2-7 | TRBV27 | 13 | CASSKGLVYEQYF
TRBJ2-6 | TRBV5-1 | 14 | CASSSGGGANVLTF
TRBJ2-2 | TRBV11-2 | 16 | CASSLGLAGHTGELFF
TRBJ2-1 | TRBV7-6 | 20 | CASSLAGLLRLAGRRNEQFF
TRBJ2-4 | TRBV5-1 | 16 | CASSLASPLAKNIQYF
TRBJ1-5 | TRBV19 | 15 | CASSLPGHGNQPQHF
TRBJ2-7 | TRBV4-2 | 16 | CASSQDGAATSYEQYF
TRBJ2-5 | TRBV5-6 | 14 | CASSGPQRIWAQYF
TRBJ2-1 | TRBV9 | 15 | CASSVEAGPWYEQFF
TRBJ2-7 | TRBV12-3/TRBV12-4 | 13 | CASRYSGYYEQYF
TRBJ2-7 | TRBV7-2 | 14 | CASSLLAGAGEQYF
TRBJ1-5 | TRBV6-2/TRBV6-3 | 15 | CASSLQGPGYQPQHF
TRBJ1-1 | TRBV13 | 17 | CASSPRHPRGGDTEAFF
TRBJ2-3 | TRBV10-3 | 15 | CAISTSGQKGDTQYF
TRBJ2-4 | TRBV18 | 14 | CASSPGIPQGIQYF
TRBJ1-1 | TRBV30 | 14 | CAWSVLLGNTEAFF
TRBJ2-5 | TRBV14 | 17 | CASSQEWTGSGVGTQYF
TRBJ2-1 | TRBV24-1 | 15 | CATSDRGKLYNEQFF
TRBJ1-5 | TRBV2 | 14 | CASSSGQPNQPQHF
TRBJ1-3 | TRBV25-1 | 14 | CASSESSSGNTIYF
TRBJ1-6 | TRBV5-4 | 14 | CASSLAQGDSPLHF
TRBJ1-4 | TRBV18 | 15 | CASSERGILNEKLFF
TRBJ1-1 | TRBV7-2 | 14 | CASSLAASNTEAFF
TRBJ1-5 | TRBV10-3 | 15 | CAISGTGQGAQPQHF
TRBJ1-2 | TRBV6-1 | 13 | CARSEGQNYGYTF
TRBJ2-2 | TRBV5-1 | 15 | CASSAAGGYTGELFF
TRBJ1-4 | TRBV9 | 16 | CASSVEQGMGIEKLFF
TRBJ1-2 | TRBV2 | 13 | CASGGQGSYGYTF
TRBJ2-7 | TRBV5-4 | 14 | CASSLWATSGEQYF